This entry features one T cell receptor (beta chain) sequence. Antigen specificity is unknown. The ends were cut back, 1 base at V and 5 bases at J, with 2 bases in the middle. CDR1 LGHDT and CDR2 YNNKEL come from the germline V gene (reference sequence). CDR3 length equals 11 residues. The table came from immunoSEQ multiplex PCR; TCRdb's copy has only in-frame clones and leaves some out. The table shows 93,000 or so clones, with 80% to 90% occurring only once. The source of the sample is a study of T cell responses to AZD1222 COVID-19 vaccine. The study, taken as a whole, reports: Seropositivity was recorded at baseline in only 6 or 7 AZD1222 recipients. An increase in Spike-specific TCR breadth and depth was observed after two AZD1222 doses. Unmutated variant regions reportedly attract nearly half of all spike-specific TCRs. Across spike, vaccine-associated CD4 TCRs were found, dominant at 160-218 and 743-854.

The material sequenced was peripheral blood, taken on day 0 of AZD1222 vaccination. V is TRBV3-1 (or the pseudogene TRBV3-2) and J is TRBJ1-2; D unresolved. This TCR was recovered from an adult in good health. CDR3: CASSQGYGYTF. The CDR3 bases are TGTGCCAGCAGCCAAGGGTATGGCTACACCTTC.